The rows below give T cell receptor beta chains drawn from one sample of a study of blood T cell repertoires in COVID-19. Measured with immunoSEQ multiplex PCR; TCRdb has only the in-frame clones, and not every one. The sample includes about 24,000 clones, more than 70% of them seen just once. Input material: peripheral blood. All receptors derive from a human donor with active COVID-19. The donor label of this sample is uncertain. Both conserved end residues are part of each CDR3. A D gene is named only where the DNA matches it firmly. Only some rows state a clone size, as once, few, many or a class for expanded clones.

d_call | clone_size | j_call | v_call | cdr3_nt | cdr3_aa
TRBD1 | few | TRBJ1-1 | TRBV29-1 | TGCAGCGTGATGACAGGGGAAGCTTTCTTT | CSVMTGEAFF
. | . | TRBJ1-1 | TRBV3-1/TRBV3-2 | TGTGCCAGCAGCCAATCAGGGGTTAGGAACACTGAAGCTTTCTTT | CASSQSGVRNTEAFF
TRBD1 | . | TRBJ1-2 | TRBV12-5 | TGTGCTAGTGGTTTGGGGACAGGGCGGGGATCAAACTATGGCTACACCTTC | CASGLGTGRGSNYGYTF
. | . | TRBJ2-7 | TRBV5-6 | TGTGCCAGCAGCGAAGGACAAGTCTACGAGCAGTACTTC | CASSEGQVYEQYF
TRBD2 | . | TRBJ2-5 | TRBV10-1 | TGCGCCAGCAGAATTCTCAAGTCTAGCGGGGTCCAAGAGACCCAGTACTTC | CASRILKSSGVQETQYF
. | few | TRBJ1-2 | TRBV7-9 | TGTGCCATACCAACCCGACTGACTCTCTATGGCTACACCTTC | CAIPTRLTLYGYTF
TRBD1 | . | TRBJ2-7 | TRBV6-6 | TGTGCCAGCAGTCGAGGACAGGACTACGAGCAGTACTTC | CASSRGQDYEQYF
. | . | TRBJ2-2 | TRBV28 | TGTGCCAGCAGTCTCCTAGGCGGGACAGCGCGAACCGGGGAGCTGTTTTTT | CASSLLGGTARTGELFF
TRBD1 | once | TRBJ2-5 | TRBV29-1 | TGCAGCGTTGACGGACAGGGGGCCGCGACCCAGTACTTC | CSVDGQGAATQYF
. | . | TRBJ1-2 | TRBV27 | TGTGCCAGCAGTCCCCGGGGAGGGGCGGGTGGAGTTGGCTACACCTTC | CASSPRGGAGGVGYTF
. | few | TRBJ1-2 | TRBV7-9 | TGTGCCAGCAGCTTTTCGGGTCTGGGCTATGGCTACACCTTC | CASSFSGLGYGYTF
TRBD1 | . | TRBJ1-4 | TRBV11-3 | TGTGCCAGCAGCCAGGGGGCAGGTGAAAAACTGTTTTTT | CASSQGAGEKLFF
. | . | TRBJ1-2 | TRBV6-5 | TGTGCCAGCAGAACAGATTCTAACTATGGCTACACCTTC | CASRTDSNYGYTF
TRBD2 | . | TRBJ2-1 | TRBV6-6 | TGTGCCAGCAGGTCCGGGACTAGAAGTAACAATGAGCAGTTCTTC | CASRSGTRSNNEQFF
. | . | TRBJ2-1 | TRBV5-1 | TGCGCCAGCAGCTTGCTGGGGGGGCCCTACAATGAGCAGTTCTTC | CASSLLGGPYNEQFF
TRBD2 | . | TRBJ2-3 | TRBV3-1/TRBV3-2 | TGTGCCAGCAGCCCATCTAGCGGGGGCACAGATACGCAGTATTTT | CASSPSSGGTDTQYF
. | . | TRBJ2-7 | TRBV5-8 | TGTGCCAGCAGGCTCAACAGGGATACCCAGTACTTC | CASRLNRDTQYF
. | few | TRBJ1-5 | TRBV20-1 | TGCAGTGCTAGTGCTGCGAGAGGAGACCAGCCCCAGCATTTT | CSASAARGDQPQHF
TRBD2 | . | TRBJ2-1 | TRBV24-1 | TGTGCCACCAGTTCCAGCGGGAGAGATGAGCAGTTCTTC | CATSSSGRDEQFF
. | . | TRBJ2-1 | TRBV5-4 | TGTGCCAGCAGCTTGGTACGGGAGTCTGGGAATGAGCAGTTCTTC | CASSLVRESGNEQFF
. | . | TRBJ1-1 | TRBV12-3/TRBV12-4 | TGTGCCAGCAGTTTGCCCCCGGGGGCTGAAGCTTTCTTT | CASSLPPGAEAFF
. | . | TRBJ2-2 | TRBV11-2 | TGTGCCAGCCCGCACTATCTAGACACCGGGGAGCTGTTTTTT | CASPHYLDTGELFF
. | . | TRBJ2-1 | TRBV18 | TGTGCCAGCTCACCACCAGGGGCCAGGGATGAGCAGTTCTTC | CASSPPGARDEQFF
TRBD1 | . | TRBJ2-4 | TRBV4-1 | TGCGCCAGCAGCCTCGCCCCCACAGGGGGAAGGTTAGCCAAAAACATTCAGTACTTC | CASSLAPTGGRLAKNIQYF
TRBD2 | . | TRBJ2-7 | TRBV20-1 | TGCAGTGCGAGTCCTAGCGGGGGGCCCTACGAGCAGTACTTC | CSASPSGGPYEQYF
TRBD1 | few | TRBJ1-2 | TRBV12-3/TRBV12-4 | TGTGCCAGCACTACGACAGGGGTAGGTGGCTACACCTTC | CASTTTGVGGYTF
. | few | TRBJ2-2 | TRBV12-5 | TGTGCTAGTGGTTTAGGCATGGGGAGCACCGGGGAGCTGTTTTTT | CASGLGMGSTGELFF
. | . | TRBJ1-6 | TRBV4-2 | TGTGCCAGCAGCTTTAGGGGTGTATCAAATTCACCCCTCCACTTT | CASSFRGVSNSPLHF
. | . | TRBJ2-2 | TRBV4-1 | TGCGCCAGCAGCCAACCCGGGACTTCGTCTTGGACCGGGGAGCTGTTTTTT | CASSQPGTSSWTGELFF
TRBD1 | . | TRBJ2-1 | TRBV29-1 | TGCAGCGTTAGGGACAGGGGTCATCACAATGAGCAGTTCTTC | CSVRDRGHHNEQFF
. | . | TRBJ2-7 | TRBV6-1 | TGTGCCAGCAGTGAAGCAGGTTCGGGAAACGAGCAGTACTTC | CASSEAGSGNEQYF
. | few | TRBJ2-7 | TRBV7-2 | TGTGCCAGCAGCTCCACTAGTGTAGGCGAGCAGTACTTC | CASSSTSVGEQYF
. | . | TRBJ1-2 | TRBV27 | TGTGCCAGCAGTTTGGGCCTAGGGGTTTATGGCTACACCTTC | CASSLGLGVYGYTF
TRBD2 | . | TRBJ2-2 | TRBV6-2/TRBV6-3 | TGTGCCAGCAGTTACCAGGGACTAGCGGGAGACACCGGGGAGCTGTTTTTT | CASSYQGLAGDTGELFF
. | . | TRBJ1-2 | TRBV7-2 | TGTGCCAGCAGCTTAGCGGTAGTTCCAAACTATGGCTACACCTTC | CASSLAVVPNYGYTF
TRBD2 | . | TRBJ2-3 | TRBV12-3/TRBV12-4 | TGTGCCAGCAGGCCCCCGGGACTAGAGCAGTATTTT | CASRPPGLEQYF
. | . | TRBJ2-5 | TRBV6-1 | TGTGCCAGCAGTGAAGCGGGGGCTCTGGAGACCCAGTACTTC | CASSEAGALETQYF
. | . | TRBJ1-2 | TRBV21-1 | TGTGCCAGCAGCAAAGGCAAGGGGCTAAGGGGCTACACCTTC | CASSKGKGLRGYTF
. | . | TRBJ1-3 | TRBV9 | TGTGCCAGCAGCGTAACAGGGCTTGGAAACACCATATATTTT | CASSVTGLGNTIYF
TRBD1 | . | TRBJ1-4 | TRBV14 | TGTGCCAGCAGCCCGCGGACAGGGGCCCAGATTAATGAAAAACTGTTTTTT | CASSPRTGAQINEKLFF
. | . | TRBJ2-7 | TRBV24-1 | TGTGCCACCAGTCTCGCGGCTGGTCGGGGGTGGACCTACGAGCAGTACTTC | CATSLAAGRGWTYEQYF
TRBD1 | once | TRBJ1-4 | TRBV3-1/TRBV3-2 | TGTGCCAGCAGCCATACGGACAGGGGCGGAATACTGTTTTTT | CASSHTDRGGILFF
TRBD1 | few | TRBJ1-4 | TRBV4-1 | TGCGCCAGCAGCGGGCGAAGGGGGCGCGAGAATGAAAAACTGTTTTTT | CASSGRRGRENEKLFF
. | . | TRBJ1-2 | TRBV3-1/TRBV3-2 | TGTGCCAGCAGCCCCCTACGGGGGAACTATGGCTACACCTTC | CASSPLRGNYGYTF
. | . | TRBJ2-3 | TRBV18 | TGTGCCAGCTCACCAACAAGGGGGAGCACAGATACGCAGTATTTT | CASSPTRGSTDTQYF
. | . | TRBJ2-5 | TRBV6-1 | TGTGCCAGCAGTGAAGCGTTTGTCGCGGGACAAGAGACCCAGTACTTC | CASSEAFVAGQETQYF
TRBD2 | . | TRBJ2-2 | TRBV28 | TGTGCCAGCAGCCTTAGCGTAGCGGGCACCGGGGAGCTGTTTTTT | CASSLSVAGTGELFF
. | . | TRBJ1-6 | TRBV5-5 | TGTGCCAGCAGCACCGCGGGGGGTTCCCTCGGTAATTCACCCCTCCACTTT | CASSTAGGSLGNSPLHF
TRBD2 | . | TRBJ2-1 | TRBV2 | TGTGCCAGCAGGAGACCCCGGACTAGAGACAATGAGCAGTTCTTC | CASRRPRTRDNEQFF
. | once | TRBJ2-7 | TRBV18 | TGTGCCAGCTCACCCGGATTAGCGGTCTCCTACGAGCAGTACTTC | CASSPGLAVSYEQYF
TRBD2 | . | TRBJ2-6 | TRBV4-1 | TGCGCCAGCAGCCCGCGACTAGCGGGGGGCTCTGGGGCCAACGTCCTGACTTTC | CASSPRLAGGSGANVLTF
. | . | TRBJ1-6 | TRBV3-1/TRBV3-2 | TGTGCCAGCAGTTCAGGGGAAGGAGCTTCCTATAATTCACCCCTCCACTTT | CASSSGEGASYNSPLHF
TRBD1 | . | TRBJ1-2 | TRBV5-6 | TGTGCCAGCAGCTCTCGGACAGGAAATCCCTATGGCTACACCTTC | CASSSRTGNPYGYTF
. | . | TRBJ1-2 | TRBV9 | TGTGCCAGCAGCCCTAGGGTGGACAGTGTTTTTAACTATGGCTACACCTTC | CASSPRVDSVFNYGYTF
TRBD2 | . | TRBJ2-1 | TRBV7-6 | TGTGCCAGCAGCGCCGGGACTAGCGGAACCTACAATGAGCAGTTCTTC | CASSAGTSGTYNEQFF
. | . | TRBJ2-2 | TRBV5-6 | TGTGCCAGCAGCTTGGTAGGACAGAACACCGGGGAGCTGTTTTTT | CASSLVGQNTGELFF
. | . | TRBJ1-6 | TRBV18 | TGTGCCAGCTCACCTGGTCCGGGGGATTATTCACCCCTCCACTTT | CASSPGPGDYSPLHF